Listed here is a single TCR beta chain. The data were taken from a study of blood T cell repertoires in COVID-19. For the study at large: Samples came from the United States, Italy and Spain, spanning acute and convalescent COVID-19.

Original data processing: Amplified reference gene primers provided the basis for estimating nucleated cell counts. Repertoires were generated with immunoSEQ multiplex PCR, while TCRdb's copy carries only in-frame clones and drops some. D and trimming come from the DNA, and the V and J calls and clone size come from that table. The sample has 250,000 or so clones, approximately 82% seen once. The CDR3 sequence is 15 residues long. V was cut by 6 bases and J by 4 bases, with 18 bases left in between. CDR1 is MNHEY, CDR2 SVGAGI, per germline. The specimen sequenced was peripheral blood. This clonotype originated in a man younger than 40 who had recovered from COVID-19. This chain connects TRBV6-5 to TRBJ1-2; D may be TRBD1 (5 bases). This chain's CDR3 is CASSSRLGAVYGYTF. In nucleotides, the CDR3 is TGTGCCAGCAGCAGTCGCCTTGGGGCAGTCTATGGCTACACCTTC.